The 18 T cell receptor beta chains given below trace back to one sample, sequenced in a study of shared T cell receptors in the human thymus. The method was immunoSEQ multiplex PCR; TCRdb's version includes in-frame clones alone and lacks a portion of them. Here the sample spans 720,000 or so clones, around 85% being singletons. These data were also filed under a second study, of human thymus T cells.

Sequencing was performed on thymocytes. These receptor sequences come from a girl under three years old with a congenital heart defect.

The CDR3 loop reads CATSRISNSRGEKLFF. DNA of the CDR3: TGTGCCACCAGCAGGATAAGTAATTCCCGGGGTGAAAAACTGTTTTTT. The chain combines TRBV15 with TRBJ1-4; D is uncertain. V was trimmed by 3 bases and J by 7 bases, leaving 18 bases between them. Looked up from germline, CDR1 is LNHNV and CDR2 is YYDKDF (reference sequence). The CDR3 runs to 16 residues.

This chain links TRBV11-1 with TRBJ2-1, with D maybe TRBD2 (6 bases). Germline CDR1 reads SGHAT; CDR2 reads FQDESV (reference sequence). Trimming stripped 4 bases from V and 2 bases from J, with 18 bases between. This CDR3 has 17 residues. CDR3 sequence reads: CASSSRSGGNTYNEQFF. The CDR3 region has the DNA TGTGCCAGCAGCTCTCGATCCGGGGGTAATACCTACAATGAGCAGTTCTTC.

This chain connects TRBV11-2 to TRBJ2-1, with TRBD1 matching over 8 bases. V shed 2 bases, J shed 8 bases, and the junction held 11 bases outside the gene matches. Germline lookup yields CDR1 SGHAT and CDR2 FQNNGV. CDR3 length equals 16 residues. CDR3 region: CASSLSGQGLGDEQFF. CDR3 bases: TGTGCCAGCAGCTTAAGCGGACAGGGTCTGGGGGATGAGCAGTTCTTC.

This chain links TRBV4-1 with TRBJ2-5; 10 positions agree with TRBD1. TRBJ2-7 matches the DNA end more closely, so the J call is doubtful. Germline lookup yields CDR1 MGHRA and CDR2 YSYEKL. This CDR3 comprises 15 residues. CDR3 region: CASSQGTGGSYEQYF. The CDR3, as DNA: TGCGCCAGCAGCCAAGGGACAGGGGGATCCTACGAGCAGTACTTC.

This clone has only one observation. The genes are TRBV7-3 and TRBJ1-3; D is possibly TRBD1 (5 bases). Per the germline V gene, CDR1 is SGHTA and CDR2 is FQGTGA. V was trimmed by 3 bases and J by 0 bases, leaving 9 bases between them. The CDR3 is 15 amino acids. The CDR3 DNA follows: TGTGCCAGCAGCTTGGACGGGGGCTCTGGAAACACCATATATTTT. As protein: CASSLDGGSGNTIYF.

The chain has TRBV4-3 and TRBJ1-1; the D gene is possibly TRBD1 (6 bases). CDR1 and CDR2 from the germline V gene are LGHNA and YSLEER. This CDR3 spans 16 amino acids. V was pared by 1 base and J by 1 base, with 13 bases between. CDR3 bases: TGCGCCAGCAGCCAAGTTTCGGGACACACGAACACTGAAGCTTTCTTT. This gives the protein CASSQVSGHTNTEAFF.

The chain carries TRBV7-9 and TRBJ2-5; D is unresolved. Germline V gene data show CDR1 as SEHNR and CDR2 as FQNEAQ (reference sequence). V dropped 1 base and J dropped 4 bases, with 7 bases sitting between them. The CDR3 is 13 residues long. This CDR3 is CASSLGGSETQYF. CDR3 bases: TGTGCCAGCAGCTTAGGAGGATCAGAGACCCAGTACTTC.

In this sample, this clone turned up once. In nucleotides, the CDR3 is TGTGCCAGCAGTTTAAGACAGAACCGCCTCATACACGGCTCCTACAATGAGCAGTTCTTC. This encodes CASSLRQNRLIHGSYNEQFF. The chain combines TRBV28 with TRBJ2-1; weak D call: TRBD1 (5 bases). Trimming cost V 2 bases and J 0 bases, with 23 bases left between them. Germline V gene data show CDR1 as MDHEN and CDR2 as SYDVKM. The CDR3 is made up of 20 amino acids.

The table lists this clone with a count of one. This chain links TRBV5-4 with TRBJ1-1, with D unclear. Trimming left V 4 bases short and J 9 bases short, with 13 bases between. The CDR3 extends over 12 amino acids. The germline CDR1 and CDR2 sequences are SGHNT and YYREEE (reference sequence). Written as DNA, the CDR3 is TGTGCCAGCAGCCGAGGTCGGTCGAAAGCTTTCTTT. Amino acids: CASSRGRSKAFF.

V gene TRBV6-1 combines with J gene TRBJ2-3, with D unresolved. Germline CDR1 reads MNHNS; CDR2 reads SASEGT. This CDR3 is built from 15 residues. The ends were cut back, 6 bases at V and 3 bases at J, with 16 bases in the middle. The CDR3 nucleotides are TGTGCCAGCAGGAAAACCCAAACATCAACAGATACGCAGTATTTT. Translating it yields CASRKTQTSTDTQYF.

This clone was seen a few times. The chain employs TRBV7-9 and TRBJ2-7, with D unclear. The CDR3 has 12 residues. The V and J ends lost 5 bases and 0 bases respectively, with 5 bases between them. Germline V lookup: CDR1 SEHNR, CDR2 FQNEAQ (reference sequence). CDR3 loop: CASSQDSYEQYF. CDR3 sequence (DNA): TGTGCCAGCAGCCAGGACTCCTACGAGCAGTACTTC. The full variable domain, its missing parts supplied by reference TRBV7-9 and TRBJ2-7, is DTGVSQNPRHKITKRGQNVTFRCDPISEHNRLYWYRQTLGQGPEFLTYFQNEAQLEKSRLLSDRFSAERPKGSFSTLEIQRTEQGDSAMYLCASSQDSYEQYFGPGTRLTVT.

V gene TRBV6-1 combines with J gene TRBJ1-2, with 10 bases that match TRBD1. Trimming removed 1 base from V and 7 bases from J; junction bases left unmatched: 9. CDR1 MNHNS and CDR2 SASEGT come from the germline V gene. The length of the CDR3 is 16 residues. CDR3 residues: CASSEVGTGAESGYTF. The CDR3 coding sequence is TGTGCCAGCAGTGAAGTGGGGACAGGGGCAGAAAGTGGCTACACCTTC.

The chain is built from TRBV6-1 and TRBJ2-5; 11 nucleotides agree with TRBD2. This CDR3 comprises 15 residues. Looked up from germline, CDR1 is MNHNS and CDR2 is SASEGT. V lost 8 bases to trimming and J lost 1 base; unmatched junction nucleotides: 6. CDR3 DNA sequence: TGTGCCAGCCGACCACTAGCGGGGGCCCAAGAGACCCAGTACTTC. Residues: CASRPLAGAQETQYF.

V is TRBV7-3 and J is TRBJ1-1; D unclear. Germline CDR1 and CDR2: SGHTA and FQGTGA. Deletions cut 2 bases from V and 1 base from J, with 5 bases between. The CDR3 contains 13 residues. CDR3 protein: CASSLYKNTEAFF. For the CDR3, the DNA is TGTGCCAGCAGCTTATATAAGAACACTGAAGCTTTCTTT.

This sequence joins TRBV9 and TRBJ1-5; no definite D call. The CDR3 runs to 13 residues. The germline CDR1 and CDR2 sequences are SGDLS and YYNGEE. V was trimmed by 1 base and J by 6 bases, leaving 8 bases between them. The CDR3 sequence is CASSVSGGQPQHF. The CDR3 DNA follows: TGTGCCAGCAGCGTATCCGGAGGTCAGCCCCAGCATTTT. The entire variable domain, with the rest obtained from reference TRBV9 and TRBJ1-5, is as follows: DSGVTQTPKHLITATGQRVTLRCSPRSGDLSVYWYQQSLDQGLQFLIQYYNGEERAKGNILERFSAQQFPDLHSELNLSSLELGDSALYFCASSVSGGQPQHFGDGTRLSIL.

The chain employs TRBV14 and TRBJ1-1; 9 bases are shared with TRBD1. Trimming took 2 bases from V and 3 from J; bases not matched to a gene: 7. Germline CDR1 reads SGHDN; CDR2 reads FVKESK. The CDR3 totals 16 residues. CDR3 DNA: TGTGCCAGCAGCCAACCGCAGACAGGGGGGTACACTGAAGCTTTCTTT. Encoded protein: CASSQPQTGGYTEAFF.

V and J are TRBV19 and TRBJ2-1; 11 bases align to TRBD2. CDR3 length: 20 residues. Germline V lookup: CDR1 LNHDA, CDR2 SQIVND (reference sequence). The V gene end was trimmed by 3 bases and the J gene end by 0 bases; junction bases not matched to a gene: 13. In nucleotides, the CDR3 is TGTGCCAGTAGTATTGTACTAGCGGGGGCCACATACAGCTCCTACAATGAGCAGTTCTTC. Amino acid sequence: CASSIVLAGATYSSYNEQFF.

This clone was seen once. This chain connects TRBV28 to TRBJ1-1, with D maybe TRBD1 (5 bases). Per the germline V gene, CDR1 is MDHEN and CDR2 is SYDVKM. Trimming removed 6 bases at V and 4 bases at J, with 12 bases between. The CDR3 consists of 13 residues. Written as DNA, the CDR3 is TGTGCCAGCAGGGGGCCAGGGCCCACTGAAGCTTTCTTT. Its translation: CASRGPGPTEAFF. The whole variable domain, remainder taken from reference TRBV28 and TRBJ1-1, is DVKVTQSSRYLVKRTGEKVFLECVQDMDHENMFWYRQDPGLGLRLIYFSYDVKMKEKGDIPEGYSVSREKKERFSLILESASTNQTSMYLCASRGPGPTEAFFGQGTRLTVV.